What follows are 29 T cell receptor beta chains derived from one specimen sequenced in a study of OX40 agonist ivuxolimab in advanced cancers. TCRdb's table, derived via immunoSEQ multiplex PCR, lists solely in-frame clones and lacks some. The table records about 98,000 clones, around nine tenths of them present only once. The material was CD4+ or CD8+ T cells sorted from blood, obtained in a trial of the OX40 agonist ivuxolimab. Receptor source: an adult with an advanced solid tumor such as melanoma, head and neck, liver or kidney cancer.

The rearrangement joins TRBV4-2 to TRBJ1-4, with 9 bases lining up with TRBD1. Per germline, CDR1 LGHNA and CDR2 YNFKEQ. Trimming took 3 bases from V and 4 from J; bases not matched to a gene: 3. The length of the CDR3 is 15 residues. The CDR3 DNA is TGTGCCAGCAGCCAGGGACAGGGCAATAATGAAAAACTGTTTTTT. Its translation is CASSQGQGNNEKLFF.

V and J are TRBV18 and TRBJ1-2; TRBD1 aligns across 12 bases. Losses at the gene ends were 3 bases for V and 5 bases for J; bases not matched to a gene: 4. Germline V lookup: CDR1 KGHSH, CDR2 LQKENI. CDR3 length: 15 residues. This CDR3 reads CASSPGQGARYGYTF. The CDR3, as DNA: TGTGCCAGCTCACCGGGACAGGGGGCAAGGTATGGCTACACCTTC. Full variable domain (missing parts from reference TRBV18 and TRBJ1-2): NAGVMQNPRHLVRRRGQEARLRCSPMKGHSHVYWYRQLPEEGLKFMVYLQKENIIDESGMPKERFSAEFPKEGPSILRIQQVVRGDSAAYFCASSPGQGARYGYTFGSGTRLTVV.

The rearrangement uses TRBV10-3 and TRBJ1-4, with 9 bases that match TRBD1. The ends lost 6 bases at V and 4 bases at J; junction bases unmatched: 3. The CDR3 extends over 14 amino acids. The germline CDR1 and CDR2 sequences are ENHRY and SYGVKD. The CDR3 sequence is CAISPTGGNEKLFF. The CDR3 DNA reads TGTGCCATCAGCCCGACAGGGGGTAATGAAAAACTGTTTTTT.

This sequence joins TRBV7-2 and TRBJ2-7; tentatively, D is TRBD1 (5 bases). Germline V gene data show CDR1 as SGHTA and CDR2 as FQGNSA. The CDR3 covers 15 residues. The V gene lost 5 bases and the J gene lost 0 bases, with 14 bases spanning the gap. The DNA of the CDR3 is TGTGCCAGCAGCCGATTTTGGGGCCCCTCCTACGAGCAGTACTTC. Amino acid sequence: CASSRFWGPSYEQYF.

The sample holds one count of this clone. This sequence joins TRBV5-1 and TRBJ2-7, with D unclear. The CDR3 consists of 14 residues. Germline CDR1 and CDR2: SGHRS and YFSETQ. Trimming pared 2 bases from V and 0 bases from J, leaving 9 bases between. CDR3 amino acids: CASSFPSDSYEQYF. DNA for the CDR3: TGCGCCAGCAGCTTCCCGAGTGACTCCTACGAGCAGTACTTC.

As for this clone: The conserved phenylalanine or tryptophan normally closing the CDR3 is absent here, so this likely arose from a read error. The chain employs TRBV4-2 and TRBJ2-7; 7 bases align to TRBD1. Germline trimming cut 6 bases from V and 6 bases from J; bases unmatched to any gene: 8. The CDR3 has 13 amino acids. CDR1 is LGHNA, CDR2 YNFKEQ, per germline. The DNA of the CDR3 is TGTGCCAGCAGACGGAAGGGGGCCGTCGAGCAGTACCTC. Amino acid sequence: CASRRKGAVEQYL.

The rearrangement joins TRBV7-8 to TRBJ1-5; D ambiguous. In germline, CDR1 is SGHVS, CDR2 FQNEAQ. The V end was cut by 3 bases, the J end by 0 bases, with 12 bases between. There are 16 residues in the CDR3. The CDR3 protein is CASSFPPRYSNQPQHF. DNA of the CDR3: TGTGCCAGCAGCTTTCCACCGCGATATAGCAATCAGCCCCAGCATTTT.

The chain uses TRBV29-1 and TRBJ2-7, with no clear D. The length of the CDR3 is 12 residues. Germline V gene lookup returns CDR1 SQVTM and CDR2 ANQGSEA. The V end lost 4 bases, the J end lost 5 bases, and 12 bases lay between the germline ends. CDR3 sequence: CSVGGLQDEQYF. The CDR3 nucleotides are TGCAGCGTTGGCGGCCTCCAGGACGAGCAGTACTTC.

The gene calls are TRBV7-9 and TRBJ2-7, with D perhaps being TRBD1 or TRBD2 (6 bases each). V gave up 5 bases and J gave up 0 bases, with 14 bases separating them. Germline V CDR1 and CDR2: SEHNR, FQNEAQ (reference sequence). The CDR3 sequence is 15 residues long. CDR3 bases: TGTGCCAGCAGCCCGTGGGGGGCGAGCTCCTACGAGCAGTACTTC. This encodes CASSPWGASSYEQYF.

The table lists this clone with many counts. The chain couples TRBV5-4 to TRBJ2-3; 8 bases are shared with TRBD2. The V gene end was trimmed by 4 bases and the J gene end by 0 bases; junction bases not matched to a gene: 4. The germline CDR1 and CDR2 sequences are SGHNT and YYREEE (reference sequence). This CDR3 region has 15 residues. CDR3 sequence: CASSRGGSSTDTQYF. The CDR3 bases are TGTGCCAGCAGCCGCGGGGGGTCCAGCACAGATACGCAGTATTTT.

On this clone: Other DNA sequences in this sample translate to the same CDR3. The V and J genes are TRBV7-9 and TRBJ1-2; no reliable D call. The ends were cut back, 1 base at V and 4 bases at J, with 4 bases in the middle. Germline CDR1 reads SEHNR; CDR2 reads FQNEAQ (reference sequence). The CDR3 is 12 amino acids. The CDR3 sequence is CASSLDLYGYTF. In nucleotides, the CDR3 is TGTGCCAGCAGCTTAGATCTCTATGGCTACACCTTC. Full variable domain (outside the CDR3, taken from reference TRBV7-9 and TRBJ1-2): DTGVSQNPRHKITKRGQNVTFRCDPISEHNRLYWYRQTLGQGPEFLTYFQNEAQLEKSRLLSDRFSAERPKGSFSTLEIQRTEQGDSAMYLCASSLDLYGYTFGSGTRLTVV.

The genes are TRBV5-1 and TRBJ2-3; 8 nucleotides align to TRBD2. The CDR3 runs 14 residues. Trimming took 5 bases from V and 3 from J; bases not matched to a gene: 5. The germline V gene encodes CDR1 SGHRS and CDR2 YFSETQ. The CDR3: CASRGGLGTDTQYF. The CDR3 DNA sequence: TGCGCCAGCAGAGGGGGACTAGGGACAGATACGCAGTATTTT.

The chain joins TRBV5-1 to TRBJ2-6; TRBD2 might be the D (6 bases). The CDR3 extends over 17 amino acids. CDR1 and CDR2 from the germline V gene are SGHRS and YFSETQ. V lost 0 bases, J lost 0 bases, and 10 bases lay in between. CDR3 sequence: CASSLEVSGSGANVLTF. The CDR3 nucleotides are TGCGCCAGCAGCTTGGAAGTTAGCGGCTCTGGGGCCAACGTCCTGACTTTC.

This clone was recorded only once. The CDR3 DNA reads as TGTGCCAGCAGTTTGGGCAAGAGGGGGGGCCTCTATGGCTACACCTTC. It specifies CASSLGKRGGLYGYTF. The chain carries TRBV27 and TRBJ1-2, with D possibly matching TRBD1 (6 bases). This CDR3 contains 16 residues. The V gene lost 3 bases and the J gene lost 4 bases, with 18 bases spanning the gap. Germline values: CDR1 MNHEY, CDR2 SMNVEV (reference sequence).

The gene calls are TRBV7-2 and TRBJ1-5; D is uncertain. V lost 5 bases and J 4 bases, leaving 9 bases between the germline ends. The CDR3 has 13 amino acids. Per germline, CDR1 SGHTA and CDR2 FQGNSA. The CDR3 region is CASSVTRNQPQHF. The CDR3 DNA reads TGTGCCAGCAGCGTCACAAGGAATCAGCCCCAGCATTTT.

The chain uses TRBV7-3 and TRBJ1-1; maybe TRBD1 (6 bases). V lost 4 bases and J lost 1, with 7 bases in between. The CDR3 runs to 13 residues. Looked up from germline, CDR1 is SGHTA and CDR2 is FQGTGA. The CDR3 DNA sequence: TGTGCCAGCAGCTCGGACAGGAACACTGAAGCTTTCTTT. This gives the protein CASSSDRNTEAFF.

V and J are TRBV25-1 and TRBJ1-4; D may be TRBD1 (5 bases). Germline CDR1 and CDR2: MGHDK and SYGVNS. V lost 3 bases, J lost 4 bases, and 12 bases lay in between. The CDR3 has 15 amino acids. DNA for the CDR3: TGTGCCAGCAGTGACACGGGACTGCTTAATGAAAAACTGTTTTTT. This translates into CASSDTGLLNEKLFF.

The chain carries TRBV19 and TRBJ1-1, with unresolved D. Germline CDR1 LNHDA, CDR2 SQIVND (reference sequence). Between the trimmed V and J ends, which lost 4 bases and 5 bases, there was a span of 8 bases. The CDR3 has 12 residues. The CDR3 loop is CASSRIGTEAFF. CDR3 DNA: TGTGCCAGTAGTAGGATCGGAACTGAAGCTTTCTTT. The full variable domain, completed using reference TRBV19 and TRBJ1-1, is DGGITQSPKYLFRKEGQNVTLSCEQNLNHDAMYWYRQDPGQGLRLIYYSQIVNDFQKGDIAEGYSVSREKKESFPLTVTSAQKNPTAFYLCASSRIGTEAFFGQGTRLTVV.

The chain is built from TRBV2 and TRBJ2-5, with a weak D call TRBD2 (6 bases). Trimming stripped 4 bases from V and 2 bases from J, with 11 bases between. CDR1 and CDR2 (germline): SNHLY, FYNNEI. CDR3 length equals 14 residues. CDR3 region: CASSAQEGQETQYF. DNA for the CDR3: TGTGCCAGCAGTGCCCAGGAGGGACAAGAGACCCAGTACTTC.

The chain carries TRBV5-1 and TRBJ2-7, with D possibly matching TRBD1 (5 bases). Germline V gene lookup returns CDR1 SGHRS and CDR2 YFSETQ. The CDR3 extends over 13 amino acids. V lost 0 bases to trimming and J lost 6 bases, with 10 bases between them. The CDR3 DNA reads TGCGCCAGCAGCTTGGCCTTAGGGGCCGAGCAGTACTTC. This codes for CASSLALGAEQYF.

This chain uses TRBV7-3 with TRBJ2-5, with TRBD2 as a possible D gene (5 bases). With 5 bases removed from V and 4 bases from J, the gap between germline ends came to 17 bases. The CDR3 is 15 amino acids. The germline gives CDR1 SGHTA, CDR2 FQGTGA. CDR3 sequence reads: CASSPRAGGSETQYF. For the CDR3, the DNA is TGTGCCAGCAGCCCGAGGGCGGGCGGGTCAGAGACCCAGTACTTC. The full variable domain, its missing parts supplied by reference TRBV7-3 and TRBJ2-5, is GAGVSQTPSNKVTEKGKYVELRCDPISGHTALYWYRQSLGQGPEFLIYFQGTGAADDSGLPNDRFFAVRPEGSVSTLKIQRTERGDSAVYLCASSPRAGGSETQYFGPGTRLLVL.

This chain uses TRBV7-6 with TRBJ2-1; no definite D call. The CDR3 consists of 14 residues. Trimming left V 4 bases short and J 10 bases short, with 17 bases between. Germline V gives CDR1 SGHVS, CDR2 FNYEAQ. CDR3 in DNA: TGTGCCAGCAGCTCGATGGGCCGAGTGGAGGAGCAGTTCTTC. Protein sequence: CASSSMGRVEEQFF.

The J gene is TRBJ1-1, the V gene TRBV10-2; D uncertain. Germline V CDR1 and CDR2: WSHSY, SAAADI. V shed 0 bases and J shed 6 bases, with 11 bases lying between them. The CDR3 totals 14 residues. The CDR3 region has the DNA TGCGCCAGCAGTGAGTCTATGGCACATCCTGAAGCTTTCTTT. This gives the protein CASSESMAHPEAFF.

This chain connects TRBV9 to TRBJ2-3; TRBD1 might be the D (5 bases). V was clipped by 3 bases and J by 13 bases, with 12 bases between them. This CDR3 spans 11 amino acids. Germline CDR1 and CDR2: SGDLS and YYNGEE. The CDR3 nucleotides are TGTGCCAGCAGCGGAGATACAGGCGAGTATTTT. This gives the protein CASSGDTGEYF.

The chain has TRBV9 and TRBJ2-2, with 7 bases lining up with TRBD1. Germline CDR1 reads SGDLS; CDR2 reads YYNGEE. The junction had 7 bases not matched to a gene; V was cut back by 3 bases and J by 5 bases. CDR3 length equals 15 residues. In DNA form, the CDR3 reads TGTGCCAGCAGCGCTAGACAGGGATGGACCGGGGAGCTGTTTTTT. This sequence encodes CASSARQGWTGELFF.

The rearrangement uses TRBV4-2 and TRBJ2-1; 8 bases match TRBD2. V lost 4 bases and J lost 7; bases outside the gene matches: 6. The CDR3 has 14 residues. Germline CDR1 reads LGHNA; CDR2 reads YNFKEQ. DNA for the CDR3: TGTGCCAGCAGCCTGCGGGGGGTATCAAATGAGCAGTTCTTC. As protein: CASSLRGVSNEQFF.

CDR3 region: CASSLDWGMRGYTF. The CDR3 DNA is TGTGCCAGCAGCTTAGATTGGGGAATGAGAGGCTACACCTTC. The chain couples TRBV7-2 to TRBJ1-2; D is uncertain. Trimming cost V 1 base and J 8 bases, with 14 bases left between them. This CDR3 is built from 14 residues. Germline V gene data show CDR1 as SGHTA and CDR2 as FQGNSA.

This clone has a single count. The chain couples TRBV5-1 to TRBJ2-6; 8 bases align to TRBD2. V lost 2 bases, J lost 0 bases, and 1 base stayed unmatched. Germline V gene sequence: CDR1 SGHRS, CDR2 YFSETQ. The length of the CDR3 is 16 residues. The CDR3 DNA reads as TGCGCCAGCAGCTTCGGGACTAGCTCTGGGGCCAACGTCCTGACTTTC. This codes for CASSFGTSSGANVLTF.

This clone was observed once. The J gene is TRBJ1-2, the V gene TRBV25-1, with D possibly being TRBD1 (5 bases). V lost 6 bases and J lost 8, with 13 bases in between. The CDR3 loop spans 12 amino acids. Germline V gene data show CDR1 as MGHDK and CDR2 as SYGVNS. CDR3: CASRPRDGGYTF. CDR3 DNA: TGTGCCAGCAGACCAAGGGACGGCGGCTACACCTTC.